What follows describes a single T cell receptor (beta chain). Its target is unknown. Primers for the PCR totalled 60 Vbeta and 13 Jbeta. Sequencing was performed with immunoSEQ multiplex PCR; in TCRdb, only in-frame clones are kept and a portion is missing. The sample has about 110,000 clones; over 60% are singletons. The data stem from a study of cytomegalovirus exposure and HLA in healthy donors. Study-level findings and limits: Later analysis reportedly placed an Asian-associated ancestry cluster below the approximately 680-donor mean in N-insertions. The records held CMV serostatus as the only immune exposure information.

Trimming cost V 6 bases and J 5 bases; bases outside gene matches: 14. Germline V lookup: CDR1 SQVTM, CDR2 ANQGSEA. The CDR3 is 15 residues long. The V call is TRBV29-1, the J call TRBJ2-5; 8 bases line up with TRBD2. The TCR was taken from a woman in her sixties or seventies in good health and CMV-seropositive. Sequencing used PBMCs. CDR3 amino acids: CSVGRGGGSGETQYF. The DNA of the CDR3 is TGCAGCGTCGGGAGGGGGGGTGGGAGCGGCGAGACCCAGTACTTC.